The 3 T cell receptor beta chains reported below all come from one sample, sequenced in a study of human T cells and chemical hapten exposure. Time point noted: patch test 2, 6 weeks after DPC sensitization. As for treatment: therapeutic diphenylcyclopropenone sensitization with weekly scalp DPC. TCRdb independently ran MiXCR on the RACE reads; one entry per CDR3 protein. The data show 70,000 to 90,000 distinct CDR3 sequences, under 11% seen once. This specimen was whole blood, taken in connection with sensitization to the hapten diphenylcyclopropenone (DPC). Source of these receptors: a woman aged 45-60 years with alopecia areata. Some clones in this sample may be carry-over from other donors' samples.

The gene calls are TRBV7-9 and TRBJ2-1; no definite D call. Germline V lookup: CDR1 SEHNR, CDR2 FQNEAQ (reference sequence). V lost 3 bases to trimming and J lost 0 bases, with 6 bases between them. The CDR3 contains 14 residues. The CDR3 region is CASSLSSSYNEQFF. In DNA form, the CDR3 reads TGTGCCAGCAGCTTGTCGAGCTCCTACAATGAGCAGTTCTTC.

The rearrangement joins TRBV7-6 to TRBJ2-5; either TRBD1 or TRBD2 may supply D (6 bases each). The germline V gene encodes CDR1 SGHVS and CDR2 FNYEAQ. Trimming shortened V by 2 bases and J by 5 bases, and 15 bases separated the two germline ends. This CDR3 has 15 amino acids. The CDR3 bases are TGTGCCAGCAGCTTAAATGTCGGGGGCGAGGAGACCCAGTACTTC. It is translated as CASSLNVGGEETQYF.

The genes are TRBV20-1 and TRBJ2-3, with D possibly matching TRBD2 (5 bases). The CDR3 runs 15 residues. Looked up from germline, CDR1 is DFQATT and CDR2 is SNEGSKA (reference sequence). V dropped 3 bases and J dropped 2 bases, with 15 bases sitting between them. The DNA for the CDR3 is TGCAGTGCTAGCGGACTTCTAAAGGACACAGATACGCAGTATTTT. This translates into CSASGLLKDTDTQYF.